A selection of T cell receptor beta chains follows, all from one sample in a study of T cell responses to AZD1222 COVID-19 vaccine. The table came from immunoSEQ multiplex PCR; TCRdb's copy has only in-frame clones and leaves some out. The repertoire consists of more than 150,000 clones, with about 90% occurring once and the leading ten covering more than 0.4%. The input for sequencing was peripheral blood, taken on day 0 of AZD1222 vaccination. The source of these receptors is an adult in good health. The CDR3 runs from the conserved cysteine through the conserved F or W. A D gene is named only where the DNA matches it firmly. Clone size is stated in some rows and not others, as once, few, many or a class when expanded.

TRBJ1-4 | TRBV13 | TRBD1 | - | CASSYSPAAGGNEKLFF | TGTGCCAGCAGCTACTCCCCCGCGGCAGGGGGGAATGAAAAACTGTTTTTT
TRBJ1-6 | TRBV4-3 | - | - | CASSQDIVASYNSPLHF | TGCGCCAGCAGCCAAGATATCGTCGCAAGCTATAATTCACCCCTCCACTTT
TRBJ2-1 | TRBV4-3 | - | - | CASSQEGGSGNEQFF | TGCGCCAGCAGCCAAGAGGGGGGTAGTGGCAATGAGCAGTTCTTC
TRBJ2-1 | TRBV11-2 | - | - | CASSLVGSRNEQFF | TGTGCCAGCAGCTTAGTAGGCTCCCGAAATGAGCAGTTCTTC
TRBJ1-5 | TRBV9 | - | - | CASSVEEGQPQHF | TGTGCCAGCAGCGTAGAGGAGGGCCAGCCCCAGCATTTT
TRBJ1-1 | TRBV28 | - | - | CASSLLGTEAFF | TGTGCCAGCAGTTTATTGGGCACTGAAGCTTTCTTT
TRBJ2-7 | TRBV27 | - | - | CASSPTGSHEQYF | TGTGCCAGCAGCCCAACAGGGAGCCACGAGCAGTACTTC
TRBJ1-3 | TRBV6-2/TRBV6-3 | - | - | CASRPVSPGNTIYF | TGTGCCAGCAGACCTGTAAGCCCTGGAAACACCATATATTTT
TRBJ2-1 | TRBV4-1 | TRBD2 | - | CASSKTLAGIYNEQFF | TGCGCCAGCAGCAAGACGTTAGCGGGGATCTACAATGAGCAGTTCTTC
TRBJ1-1 | TRBV4-3 | TRBD1 | few | CASSQGDRGLGTEAFF | TGCGCCAGCAGCCAGGGGGACAGGGGTTTGGGCACTGAAGCTTTCTTT
TRBJ1-2 | TRBV9 | - | - | CASSVDGDYGYTF | TGTGCCAGCAGCGTGGACGGAGACTATGGCTACACCTTC
TRBJ2-5 | TRBV3-1/TRBV3-2 | TRBD2 | - | CASSQGTSWETQYF | TGTGCCAGCAGCCAGGGGACTAGCTGGGAGACCCAGTACTTC
TRBJ2-4 | TRBV7-9 | - | - | CASSRPQLAKNIQYF | TGTGCCAGCAGCCGACCGCAATTAGCCAAAAACATTCAGTACTTC
TRBJ2-5 | TRBV19 | TRBD2 | - | CASSIRARAGGAEETQYF | TGTGCCAGTAGTATTCGTGCGCGTGCGGGAGGTGCCGAGGAGACCCAGTACTTC
TRBJ1-3 | TRBV7-6 | - | once | CASSLASRTTGNTIYF | TGTGCCAGCAGCTTAGCGAGTAGGACTACCGGAAACACCATATATTTT
TRBJ1-1 | TRBV29-1 | - | - | CSVLGTPDPTEAFF | TGCAGCGTCTTGGGGACGCCCGACCCCACTGAAGCTTTCTTT
TRBJ2-2 | TRBV9 | - | - | CASSERAGHGGELFF | TGTGCCAGCAGTGAGAGGGCCGGGCACGGGGGGGAGCTGTTTTTT
TRBJ1-2 | TRBV7-8 | TRBD1 | - | CASSSPRGGGYYGYTF | TGTGCCAGCAGCTCACCCCGGGGAGGGGGCTACTATGGTTACACCTTC
TRBJ1-5 | TRBV4-1 | - | - | CASSQVVLNQPQHF | TGCGCCAGCAGCCAAGTAGTTCTAAATCAGCCCCAGCATTTT
TRBJ1-6 | TRBV12-3/TRBV12-4 | - | once | CASSLDPRSPLHF | TGTGCCAGCAGTTTAGATCCACGATCACCCCTCCACTTT
TRBJ1-3 | TRBV6-6 | TRBD1 | - | CASSPRTGSSGNTIYF | TGTGCCAGCAGTCCGCGGACAGGGAGCTCTGGAAACACCATATATTTT
TRBJ2-1 | TRBV5-4 | - | - | CASSLGAGQGVGNNEQFF | TGTGCCAGCAGCTTGGGGGCTGGGCAGGGCGTCGGGAACAATGAGCAGTTCTTC
TRBJ1-5 | TRBV28 | - | - | CASSLGTPIFHF | TGTGCCAGCAGCCTCGGGACACCAATCTTCCATTTT
TRBJ1-3 | TRBV5-5 | - | - | CASSPGGAPSGNTIYF | TGTGCCAGCAGCCCCGGGGGCGCCCCGTCTGGAAACACCATATATTTT
TRBJ2-5 | TRBV6-6 | TRBD2 | - | CASRSGSQETQYF | TGTGCCAGCAGGAGCGGGAGTCAAGAGACCCAGTACTTC
TRBJ2-3 | TRBV7-9 | - | - | CASSLSSMGTDTQYF | TGTGCCAGCAGCTTAAGCTCGATGGGCACAGATACGCAGTATTTT
TRBJ2-7 | TRBV7-8 | - | - | CASSRSSDRAYEQYF | TGTGCCAGCAGTCGGTCGAGCGACAGAGCCTACGAGCAGTACTTC
TRBJ1-1 | TRBV28 | TRBD1 | - | CASSPQGTEAFF | TGTGCCAGCAGTCCACAGGGGACTGAAGCTTTCTTT
TRBJ2-7 | TRBV28 | - | - | CASCSQSSYEQYF | TGTGCCAGCTGCTCACAGAGCTCCTACGAGCAGTACTTC
TRBJ1-2 | TRBV14 | - | - | CASSPGHLYGYTF | TGTGCCAGCAGCCCGGGACACCTCTATGGCTACACCTTC
TRBJ1-5 | TRBV5-5 | TRBD1 | few | CASSFRDRGNQPQHF | TGTGCCAGCAGCTTCCGGGACAGGGGCAATCAGCCCCAGCATTTT
TRBJ1-2 | TRBV19 | - | - | CASSLNARGYTF | TGTGCCAGTAGTCTCAACGCTCGGGGCTACACCTTC
TRBJ2-5 | TRBV19 | - | once | CASSIGRKETQYF | TGTGCCAGTAGTATAGGCAGGAAAGAGACCCAGTACTTC
TRBJ2-7 | TRBV24-1 | - | - | CATSDLGGQYF | TGTGCCACCAGTGATTTGGGGGGGCAGTACTTC
TRBJ1-6 | TRBV9 | - | - | CASSVEPLEGSNSPLHF | TGTGCCAGCAGCGTAGAACCTTTAGAGGGTTCAAATTCACCCCTCCACTTT
TRBJ2-1 | TRBV7-2 | TRBD2 | - | CASSFMGLAFF | TGTGCCAGCAGCTTTATGGGACTAGCGTTCTTC
TRBJ2-1 | TRBV5-6 | TRBD2 | - | CASSSLAGARNEQFF | TGTGCCAGTAGCTCCCTAGCGGGTGCTCGCAATGAGCAGTTCTTC
TRBJ2-5 | TRBV9 | TRBD1 | - | CASRTPGQQETQYF | TGTGCCAGCCGGACACCGGGACAGCAAGAGACCCAGTACTTC
TRBJ1-5 | TRBV6-2/TRBV6-3 | - | - | CASSSRQGLNQPQHF | TGTGCCAGCAGTTCTAGACAAGGACTCAATCAGCCCCAGCATTTT
TRBJ1-3 | TRBV30 | - | - | CAWSSGSGNTIYF | TGTGCCTGGAGTTCAGGCTCTGGAAACACCATATATTTT
TRBJ2-1 | TRBV28 | - | - | CATRGTARWQFF | TGTGCCACCCGAGGGACGGCACGTTGGCAGTTCTTC
TRBJ2-7 | TRBV2 | TRBD2 | - | CASSSLGGGPSYEQYF | TGTGCCAGCAGTTCCCTTGGCGGGGGGCCCTCCTACGAGCAGTACTTC
TRBJ1-1 | TRBV5-1 | TRBD1 | - | CASSGDRAGTEAFF | TGCGCCAGCAGCGGGGACAGGGCAGGCACTGAAGCTTTCTTT
TRBJ1-2 | TRBV6-2/TRBV6-3 | - | - | CASSDGTSYGYTF | TGTGCCAGCAGTGACGGGACGTCCTATGGCTACACCTTC
TRBJ1-2 | TRBV27 | TRBD1 | - | CASSFSNRGSINYGYTF | TGTGCCAGCAGTTTTTCGAACAGGGGTTCCATTAACTATGGCTACACCTTC
TRBJ1-1 | TRBV30 | - | - | CAWRNGQINTEAFF | TGTGCCTGGAGGAACGGACAAATCAACACTGAAGCTTTCTTT
TRBJ2-6 | TRBV9 | - | - | CASSVGPPSGANVLTF | TGTGCCAGCAGCGTGGGACCGCCATCTGGGGCCAACGTCCTGACTTTC
TRBJ2-1 | TRBV5-5 | TRBD2 | once | CASSPGLVYNEQFF | TGTGCCAGCAGCCCCGGACTAGTCTACAATGAGCAGTTCTTC
TRBJ1-1 | TRBV9 | - | - | CASSVVPGATEAFF | TGTGCCAGCAGCGTAGTCCCAGGGGCGACTGAAGCTTTCTTT
TRBJ1-1 | TRBV27 | - | - | CASRSGPGGSRNTEAFF | TGTGCCAGCCGTTCCGGCCCGGGGGGGAGCAGGAACACTGAAGCTTTCTTT
TRBJ2-7 | TRBV27 | - | - | CASSLSGTSYEQYF | TGTGCCAGCAGTTTATCTGGGACCTCCTACGAGCAGTACTTC
TRBJ2-2 | TRBV30 | TRBD2 | - | CAWRAGVRTGELFF | TGTGCCTGGAGGGCGGGAGTGCGGACCGGGGAGCTGTTTTTT
TRBJ2-3 | TRBV5-8 | TRBD2 | - | CASSRIAGGATDTQYF | TGTGCCAGCAGTCGAATAGCGGGAGGGGCGACAGATACGCAGTATTTT
TRBJ1-2 | TRBV5-1 | - | - | CASGGETGYGYTF | TGCGCCAGTGGGGGTGAAACTGGTTATGGCTACACCTTC